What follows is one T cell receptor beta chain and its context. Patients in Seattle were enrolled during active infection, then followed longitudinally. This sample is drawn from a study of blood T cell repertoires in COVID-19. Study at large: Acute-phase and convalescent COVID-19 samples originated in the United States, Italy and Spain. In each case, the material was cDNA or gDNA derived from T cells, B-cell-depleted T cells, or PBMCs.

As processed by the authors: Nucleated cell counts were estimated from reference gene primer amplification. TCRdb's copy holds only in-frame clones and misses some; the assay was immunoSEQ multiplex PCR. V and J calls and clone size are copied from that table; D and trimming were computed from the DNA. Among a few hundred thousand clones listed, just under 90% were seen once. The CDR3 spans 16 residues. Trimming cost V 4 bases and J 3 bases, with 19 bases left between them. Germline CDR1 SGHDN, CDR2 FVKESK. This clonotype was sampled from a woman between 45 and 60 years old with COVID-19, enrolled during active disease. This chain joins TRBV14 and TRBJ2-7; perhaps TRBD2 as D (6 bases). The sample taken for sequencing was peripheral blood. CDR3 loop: CASSLTRWNSNYEQYF. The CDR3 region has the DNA TGTGCCAGCAGCCTGACTAGATGGAATTCGAACTACGAGCAGTACTTC.